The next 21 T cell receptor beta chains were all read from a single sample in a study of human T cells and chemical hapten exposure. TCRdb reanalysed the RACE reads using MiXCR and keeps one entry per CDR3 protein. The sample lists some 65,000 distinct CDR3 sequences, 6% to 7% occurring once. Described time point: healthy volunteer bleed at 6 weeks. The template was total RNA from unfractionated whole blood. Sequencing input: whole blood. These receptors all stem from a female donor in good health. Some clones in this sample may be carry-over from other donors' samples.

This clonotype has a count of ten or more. CDR3 amino acids: CASNLGGNEKLFF. The CDR3 region has the DNA TGTGCCAGCAACCTAGGGGGTAATGAAAAACTGTTTTTT. The J gene is TRBJ1-4, the V gene TRBV7-2; possibly TRBD1 for D (6 bases). Germline CDR1 and CDR2: SGHTA and FQGNSA. Trimming cost V 7 bases and J 4 bases, with 10 bases left between them. The CDR3 is 13 amino acids. The full variable domain, completed using reference TRBV7-2 and TRBJ1-4, is GAGVSQSPSNKVTEKGKDVELRCDPISGHTALYWYRQSLGQGLEFLIYFQGNSAPDKSGLPSDRFSAERTGGSVSTLTIQRTQQEDSAVYLCASNLGGNEKLFFGSGTQLSVL.

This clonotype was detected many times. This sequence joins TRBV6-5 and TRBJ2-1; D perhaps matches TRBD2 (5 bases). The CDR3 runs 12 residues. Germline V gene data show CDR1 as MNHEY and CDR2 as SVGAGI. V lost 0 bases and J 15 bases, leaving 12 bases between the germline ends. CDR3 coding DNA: TGTGCCAGCAGTTACTCCGGGAAGGGTCTGTTCTTC. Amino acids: CASSYSGKGLFF.

The CDR3 here is CASSYQAGGPSYEQYF. CDR3 DNA sequence: TGTGCCAGCAGTTACCAAGCGGGAGGGCCTAGTTACGAGCAGTACTTC. The chain carries TRBV6-5 and TRBJ2-7, with 10 bases matching TRBD2. Germline V gene sequence: CDR1 MNHEY, CDR2 SVGAGI. The CDR3 covers 16 residues. V shed 2 bases, J shed 4 bases, and the junction held 8 bases outside the gene matches.

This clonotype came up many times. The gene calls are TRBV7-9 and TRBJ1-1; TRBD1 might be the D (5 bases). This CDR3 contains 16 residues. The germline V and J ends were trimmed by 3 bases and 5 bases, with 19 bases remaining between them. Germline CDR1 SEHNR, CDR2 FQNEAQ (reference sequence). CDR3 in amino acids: CASSFSGTHAGTEAFF. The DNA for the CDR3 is TGTGCCAGCAGCTTCTCCGGGACGCACGCTGGTACTGAAGCTTTCTTT.

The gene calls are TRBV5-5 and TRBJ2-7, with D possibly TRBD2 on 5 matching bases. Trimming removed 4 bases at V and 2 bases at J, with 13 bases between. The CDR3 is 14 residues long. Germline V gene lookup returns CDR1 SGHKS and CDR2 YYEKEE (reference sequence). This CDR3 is CASSISVMAYEQYF. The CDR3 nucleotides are TGTGCCAGCAGCATTAGCGTGATGGCCTACGAGCAGTACTTC.

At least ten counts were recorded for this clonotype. In DNA, the CDR3 is TGTGCCAGCAGTGAAAACAGGGGGCAAGAGACCCAGTACTTC. This gives the protein CASSENRGQETQYF. V gene TRBV2 combines with J gene TRBJ2-5, with 8 bases that match TRBD1. V shed 2 bases, J shed 2 bases, and the junction held 1 base outside the gene matches. Germline V lookup: CDR1 SNHLY, CDR2 FYNNEI. The CDR3 has 14 amino acids.

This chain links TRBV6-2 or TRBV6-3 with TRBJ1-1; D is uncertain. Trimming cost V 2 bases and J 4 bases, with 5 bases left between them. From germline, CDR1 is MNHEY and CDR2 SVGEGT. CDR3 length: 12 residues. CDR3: CASSYPVTEAFF. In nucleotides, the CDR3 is TGTGCCAGCAGTTACCCGGTCACTGAAGCTTTCTTT.

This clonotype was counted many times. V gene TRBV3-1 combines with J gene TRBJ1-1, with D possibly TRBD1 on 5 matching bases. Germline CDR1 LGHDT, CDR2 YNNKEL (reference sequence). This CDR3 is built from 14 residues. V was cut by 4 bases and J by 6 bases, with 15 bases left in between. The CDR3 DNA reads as TGTGCCAGCAGCCTCGGGGGGGACGGGTCTGAAGCTTTCTTT. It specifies CASSLGGDGSEAFF.

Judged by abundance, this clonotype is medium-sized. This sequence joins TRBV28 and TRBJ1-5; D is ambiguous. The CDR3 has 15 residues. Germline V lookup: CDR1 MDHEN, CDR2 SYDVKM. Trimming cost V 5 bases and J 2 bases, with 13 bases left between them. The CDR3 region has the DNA TGTGCCAGCAGTACGCGGGCGAGTGGCAATCAGCCCCAGCATTTT. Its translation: CASSTRASGNQPQHF.

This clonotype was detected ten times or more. DNA for the CDR3: TGTGCCAGCAGTTCACCGGGACTAGGACTCTATACGCAGTATTTT. It is translated as CASSSPGLGLYTQYF. V gene TRBV28 combines with J gene TRBJ2-3, with TRBD2 matching over 8 bases. Germline-derived CDR1 and CDR2 are MDHEN and SYDVKM. Unmatched junction bases numbered 10, after V lost 4 bases and J lost 7 bases. This CDR3 has 15 residues.

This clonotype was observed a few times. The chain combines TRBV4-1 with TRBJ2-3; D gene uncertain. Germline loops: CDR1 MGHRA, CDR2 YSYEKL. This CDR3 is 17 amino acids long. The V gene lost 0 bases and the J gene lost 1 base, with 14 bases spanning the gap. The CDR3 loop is CASSQEAPLYGTDTQYF. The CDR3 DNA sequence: TGCGCCAGCAGCCAAGAGGCCCCACTCTACGGCACAGATACGCAGTATTTT.

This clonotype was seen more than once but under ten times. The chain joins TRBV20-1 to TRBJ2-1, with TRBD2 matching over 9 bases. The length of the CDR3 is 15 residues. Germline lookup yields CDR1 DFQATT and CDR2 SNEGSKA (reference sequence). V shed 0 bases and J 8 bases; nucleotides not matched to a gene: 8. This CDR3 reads CSARDASGNQDEQFF. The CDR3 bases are TGCAGTGCTAGAGATGCTAGCGGGAATCAAGATGAGCAGTTCTTC.

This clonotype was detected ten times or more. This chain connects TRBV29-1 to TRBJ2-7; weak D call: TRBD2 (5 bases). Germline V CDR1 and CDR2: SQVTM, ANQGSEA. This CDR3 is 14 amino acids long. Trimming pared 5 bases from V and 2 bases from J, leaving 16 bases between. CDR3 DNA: TGCAGCGTTCGAGGCGCAGGAGGACCCTACGAGCAGTACTTC. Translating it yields CSVRGAGGPYEQYF.

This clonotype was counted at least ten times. CDR3 protein: CSARTSNSPLHF. The CDR3 DNA follows: TGCAGTGCTAGGACTTCCAATTCACCCCTCCACTTT. The V gene is TRBV20-1, the J gene TRBJ1-6; D gene unclear. The germline gives CDR1 DFQATT, CDR2 SNEGSKA (reference sequence). The CDR3 spans 12 residues. Trimming removed 3 bases from V and 7 bases from J, with 7 bases in between.

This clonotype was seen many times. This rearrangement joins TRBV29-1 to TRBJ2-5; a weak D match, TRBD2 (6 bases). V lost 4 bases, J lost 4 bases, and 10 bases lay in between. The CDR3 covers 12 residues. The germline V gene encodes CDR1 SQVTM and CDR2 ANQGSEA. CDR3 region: CSVVGTGETQYF. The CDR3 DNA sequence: TGCAGCGTTGTAGGGACTGGAGAGACCCAGTACTTC.

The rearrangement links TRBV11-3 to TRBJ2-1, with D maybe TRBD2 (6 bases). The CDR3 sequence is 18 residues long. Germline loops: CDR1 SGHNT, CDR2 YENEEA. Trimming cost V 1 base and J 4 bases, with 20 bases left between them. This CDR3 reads CASSLVVFAEGIYNEQFF. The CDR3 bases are TGTGCCAGCAGCTTAGTGGTTTTCGCGGAGGGTATATACAATGAGCAGTTCTTC.

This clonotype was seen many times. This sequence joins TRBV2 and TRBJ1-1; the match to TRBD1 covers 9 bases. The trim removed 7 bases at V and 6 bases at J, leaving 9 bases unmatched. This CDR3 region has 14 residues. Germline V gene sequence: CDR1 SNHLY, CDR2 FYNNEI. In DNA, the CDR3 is TGTGCCAGCAATAAGGACAGGGGAGAGGCTGAAGCTTTCTTT. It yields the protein CASNKDRGEAEAFF.

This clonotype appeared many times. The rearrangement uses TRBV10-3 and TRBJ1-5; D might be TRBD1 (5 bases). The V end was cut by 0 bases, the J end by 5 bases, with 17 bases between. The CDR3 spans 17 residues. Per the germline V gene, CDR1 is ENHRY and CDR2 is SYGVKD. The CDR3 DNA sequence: TGTGCCATCAGTGAGTCGTCTTTGGGACTCGGGGATCAGCCCCAGCATTTT. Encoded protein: CAISESSLGLGDQPQHF.

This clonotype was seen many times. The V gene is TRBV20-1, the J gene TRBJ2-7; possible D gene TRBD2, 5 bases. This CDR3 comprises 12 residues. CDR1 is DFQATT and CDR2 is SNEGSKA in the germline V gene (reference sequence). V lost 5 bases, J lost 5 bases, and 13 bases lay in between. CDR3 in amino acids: CSARLATDEQYF. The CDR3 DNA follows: TGCAGTGCTCGTCTAGCTACTGACGAGCAGTACTTC.

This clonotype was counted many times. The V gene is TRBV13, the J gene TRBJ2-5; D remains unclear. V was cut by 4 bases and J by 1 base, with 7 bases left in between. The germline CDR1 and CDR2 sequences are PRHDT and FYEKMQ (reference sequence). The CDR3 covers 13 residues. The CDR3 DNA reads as TGTGCCAGCAGCTCCGGAGCCCAAGAGACCCAGTACTTC. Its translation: CASSSGAQETQYF. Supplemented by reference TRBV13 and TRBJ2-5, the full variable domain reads AAGVIQSPRHLIKEKRETATLKCYPIPRHDTVYWYQQGPGQDPQFLISFYEKMQSDKGSIPDRFSAQQFSDYHSELNMSSLELGDSALYFCASSSGAQETQYFGPGTRLLVL.

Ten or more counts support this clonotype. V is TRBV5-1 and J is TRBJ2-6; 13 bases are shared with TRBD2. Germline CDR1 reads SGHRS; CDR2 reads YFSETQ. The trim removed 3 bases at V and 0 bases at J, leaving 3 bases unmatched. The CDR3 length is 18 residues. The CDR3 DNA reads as TGCGCCAGCAGCTGGACTAGCGGGAGCGACTCTGGGGCCAACGTCCTGACTTTC. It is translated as CASSWTSGSDSGANVLTF.